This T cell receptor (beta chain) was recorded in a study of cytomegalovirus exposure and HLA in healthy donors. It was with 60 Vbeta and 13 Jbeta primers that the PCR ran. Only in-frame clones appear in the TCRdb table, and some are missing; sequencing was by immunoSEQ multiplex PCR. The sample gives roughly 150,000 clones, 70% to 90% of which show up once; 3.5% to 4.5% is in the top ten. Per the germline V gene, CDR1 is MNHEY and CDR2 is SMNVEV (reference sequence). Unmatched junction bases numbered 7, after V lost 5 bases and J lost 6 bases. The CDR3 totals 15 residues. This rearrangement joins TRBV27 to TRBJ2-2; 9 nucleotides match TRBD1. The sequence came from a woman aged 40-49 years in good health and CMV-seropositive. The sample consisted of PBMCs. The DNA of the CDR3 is TGTGCCAGCAGTAACGACAGGGGGAAGGCCGGGGAGCTGTTTTTT. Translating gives CASSNDRGKAGELFF.